Shown below are 18 T cell receptor beta chains from a single sample sequenced in a study of siplizumab effects on memory and regulatory T cells (dated by TCRdb to between 2017 and 2020). Libraries were constructed by the immunoSEQ multiplex PCR assay. Drawn from immuneACCESS, this table holds only the in-frame rearrangements with V and J called that TCRdb kept. Clones are partly lost; checked studies trace under half to an unresolved V gene and leave the rest unexplained. Here the sample has fewer than 100,000 clones; around 94% occur a single time. Jointly, the top ten make up 0.3% of the sample. Input material: non-Treg CD4+ T cells sorted from blood. The sample's cell subset or site label is to be understood as: FACS-sorted unstimulated CD4+ non-regulatory T cells. The source of these receptors is a human donor in good health.

The V gene is TRBV18, the J gene TRBJ2-3; TRBD1 matches at 8 bases. Germline CDR1 KGHSH, CDR2 LQKENI. The CDR3 has 15 amino acids. Trimming removed 4 bases from V and 1 base from J; junction bases left unmatched: 4. The CDR3 protein is CASSQSTGGTDTQYF. CDR3 DNA: TGTGCCAGCTCACAGTCGACAGGGGGCACAGATACGCAGTATTTT.

This clone was seen only once. V and J are TRBV5-1 and TRBJ1-1; 7 positions match TRBD1. The V gene's germline CDR1 is SGHRS and CDR2 YFSETQ. The J segment lost 1 base and the V segment lost 0 bases, leaving 3 bases of the junction unmatched. The CDR3 contains 15 residues. The CDR3 sequence is CASSLEQGRNTEAFF. DNA of the CDR3: TGCGCCAGCAGCTTGGAACAGGGGAGGAACACTGAAGCTTTCTTT.

Only one count was recorded for this clone. The chain links TRBV5-1 to TRBJ1-2; D is uncertain. V was shortened by 0 bases and J by 4 bases, with 13 bases between the two germline ends. CDR1 is SGHRS and CDR2 is YFSETQ in the germline V gene. The CDR3 is 15 residues long. The DNA for the CDR3 is TGCGCCAGCAGCTTGGGGCAGCCTAAAAGCTATGGCTACACCTTC. It yields the protein CASSLGQPKSYGYTF.

The rearrangement joins TRBV14 to TRBJ1-3, with unresolved D. Trimming removed 4 bases at V and 4 bases at J, with 11 bases between. The CDR3 length is 14 residues. Germline CDR1 SGHDN, CDR2 FVKESK. The CDR3 nucleotides read TGTGCCAGCAGCCGAGAGGTTCAAGGAAACACCATATATTTT. The encoded protein is CASSREVQGNTIYF.

The chain is built from TRBV5-1 and TRBJ2-2, with 8 bases that match TRBD1. From germline, CDR1 is SGHRS and CDR2 YFSETQ. The V gene end was trimmed by 4 bases and the J gene end by 0 bases; junction bases not matched to a gene: 2. The CDR3 contains 15 residues. CDR3 nucleotide sequence: TGCGCCAGCAGCCGGACAGGGTCGAACACCGGGGAGCTGTTTTTT. This encodes CASSRTGSNTGELFF. Variable domain in full (rest from reference TRBV5-1 and TRBJ2-2): KAGVTQTPRYLIKTRGQQVTLSCSPISGHRSVSWYQQTPGQGLQFLFEYFSETQRNKGNFPGRFSGRQFSNSRSEMNVSTLELGDSALYLCASSRTGSNTGELFFGEGSRLTVL.

The chain employs TRBV2 and TRBJ1-5; 11 bases are a match to TRBD1. Per germline, CDR1 SNHLY and CDR2 FYNNEI. V was clipped by 6 bases and J by 2 bases; unmatched bases: 6. The CDR3 has 16 residues. This chain's CDR3 is CASREDRGLGNQPQHF. The CDR3 nucleotides are TGTGCCAGCAGAGAGGACAGGGGGCTCGGCAATCAGCCCCAGCATTTT.

The rearrangement joins TRBV18 to TRBJ2-7, with TRBD2 matching over 9 bases. V was pared by 8 bases and J by 1 base, with 6 bases of the junction left unmatched. The CDR3 covers 14 residues. Germline CDR1 and CDR2: KGHSH and LQKENI. The CDR3 is CASVGGRGSYEQYF. Here the CDR3 DNA reads TGTGCCAGCGTAGGCGGGAGGGGTTCCTACGAGCAGTACTTC.

The chain carries TRBV29-1 and TRBJ1-1, with TRBD1 matching over 12 bases. Unmatched junction bases numbered 9, after V lost 6 bases and J lost 4 bases. CDR3 length: 15 amino acids. The germline gives CDR1 SQVTM, CDR2 ANQGSEA. CDR3 sequence (DNA): TGCAGCGTGGGACAGGGGGCGCATGGGGGCACTGAAGCTTTCTTT. Translating it yields CSVGQGAHGGTEAFF.

The V call is TRBV28, the J call TRBJ1-1, with D unclear. V gave up 5 bases and J gave up 5 bases, with 12 bases separating them. Germline-derived CDR1 and CDR2 are MDHEN and SYDVKM. The CDR3 runs 13 residues. This CDR3 reads CASSPPPGTEAFF. The CDR3 DNA reads TGTGCCAGCAGTCCCCCTCCGGGGACTGAAGCTTTCTTT.

The V and J genes are TRBV7-9 and TRBJ1-5, with D possibly being TRBD1 (6 bases). CDR3 length equals 15 residues. V lost 4 bases and J lost 7, with 17 bases in between. Germline CDR1 reads SEHNR; CDR2 reads FQNEAQ (reference sequence). The CDR3 is CASSYGGQGTQPQHF. CDR3 DNA sequence: TGTGCCAGCAGCTACGGGGGCCAGGGAACCCAGCCCCAGCATTTT.

A remark on this clone: At one end, the junction sequence differs from germline, possibly due to a read error. The chain carries TRBV10-3 and TRBJ1-5; the D is unclear. The CDR3 sequence is 13 residues long. Per germline, CDR1 ENHRY and CDR2 SYGVKD. The CDR3 region has the DNA TGTGCCAGCAGTGTACGTAGCAATCAGCCCCAGCATTTT. This sequence encodes CASSVRSNQPQHF.

The chain joins TRBV18 to TRBJ2-5; TRBD2 aligns across 9 bases. V was clipped by 0 bases and J by 5 bases; unmatched bases: 7. The CDR3 sequence is 16 residues long. The germline V gene encodes CDR1 KGHSH and CDR2 LQKENI. The CDR3 nucleotides read TGTGCCAGCTCACCACCGGGACTAGCTTTGCATGAGACCCAGTACTTC. This sequence encodes CASSPPGLALHETQYF. The whole variable domain, filled in from reference TRBV18 and TRBJ2-5, reads NAGVMQNPRHLVRRRGQEARLRCSPMKGHSHVYWYRQLPEEGLKFMVYLQKENIIDESGMPKERFSAEFPKEGPSILRIQQVVRGDSAAYFCASSPPGLALHETQYFGPGTRLLVL.

The chain uses TRBV18 and TRBJ2-5; no firm D call. From germline, CDR1 is KGHSH and CDR2 LQKENI. The CDR3 has 13 amino acids. Trimming took 2 bases from V and 3 from J, leaving 7 bases between them. In DNA form, the CDR3 reads TGTGCCAGCTCACCAAACAGTAAAGAGACCCAGTACTTC. This gives the protein CASSPNSKETQYF.

This sequence joins TRBV4-1 and TRBJ1-2; D unresolved. Germline-derived CDR1 and CDR2 are MGHRA and YSYEKL. CDR3 length: 16 residues. V gave up 3 bases and J gave up 4 bases, with 18 bases separating them. DNA for the CDR3: TGCGCCAGCAGCCACCCTGGGCAGATCGACCTCTATGGCTACACCTTC. It encodes CASSHPGQIDLYGYTF.

The chain couples TRBV2 to TRBJ1-1; TRBD1 aligns across 9 bases. The CDR3 spans 12 residues. Germline lookup yields CDR1 SNHLY and CDR2 FYNNEI. After removal of 8 bases from V and 7 bases from J, the junction contained 5 bases not matched to a gene. CDR3 DNA: TGTGCCAGCTGGGACAGGGTAAGTGAAGCTTTCTTT. Its translation is CASWDRVSEAFF. The whole variable domain, filled in from reference TRBV2 and TRBJ1-1, reads EPEVTQTPSHQVTQMGQEVILRCVPISNHLYFYWYRQILGQKVEFLVSFYNNEISEKSEIFDDQFSVERPDGSNFTLKIRSTKLEDSAMYFCASWDRVSEAFFGQGTRLTVV.

The chain is built from TRBV5-6 and TRBJ1-2; 9 nucleotides match TRBD1. This CDR3 has 14 residues. Germline V lookup: CDR1 SGHDT, CDR2 YYEEEE. Trimming at V came to 3 bases and at J to 4 bases, leaving 4 bases not matched to a gene. The CDR3 reads CASSSPTGGYGYTF. CDR3 coding DNA: TGTGCCAGCAGCTCGCCGACAGGGGGCTATGGCTACACCTTC.

The V call is TRBV4-3, the J call TRBJ1-2; D is uncertain. The CDR3 has 15 amino acids. Germline CDR1 is LGHNA and CDR2 is YSLEER. V was cut by 0 bases and J by 6 bases, with 14 bases left in between. The CDR3 DNA sequence: TGCGCCAGCAGCCAAGATGGGAGATTAAGGAATGGCTACACCTTC. This encodes CASSQDGRLRNGYTF.

The V and J genes are TRBV6-5 and TRBJ1-2, with D possibly TRBD1 on 6 matching bases. This CDR3 spans 14 amino acids. Trimming cost V 6 bases and J 0 bases, with 11 bases left between them. Per the germline V gene, CDR1 is MNHEY and CDR2 is SVGAGI. The CDR3 DNA reads TGTGCCAGCAGCCCGGGGGGGCCTAACTATGGCTACACCTTC. Translated: CASSPGGPNYGYTF.